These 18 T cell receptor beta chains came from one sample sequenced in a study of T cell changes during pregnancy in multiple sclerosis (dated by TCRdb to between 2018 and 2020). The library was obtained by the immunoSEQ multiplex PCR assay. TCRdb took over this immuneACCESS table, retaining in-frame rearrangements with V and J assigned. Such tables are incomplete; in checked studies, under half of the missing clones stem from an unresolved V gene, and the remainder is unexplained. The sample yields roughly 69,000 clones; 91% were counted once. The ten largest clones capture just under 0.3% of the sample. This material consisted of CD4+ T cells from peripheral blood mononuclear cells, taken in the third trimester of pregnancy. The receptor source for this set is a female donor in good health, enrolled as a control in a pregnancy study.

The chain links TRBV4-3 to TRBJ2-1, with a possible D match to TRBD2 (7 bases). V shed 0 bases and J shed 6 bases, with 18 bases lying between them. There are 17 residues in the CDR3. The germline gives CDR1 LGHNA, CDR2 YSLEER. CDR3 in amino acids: CASSQDPMGGAINEQFF. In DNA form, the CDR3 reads TGCGCCAGCAGCCAAGATCCCATGGGGGGGGCCATCAATGAGCAGTTCTTC.

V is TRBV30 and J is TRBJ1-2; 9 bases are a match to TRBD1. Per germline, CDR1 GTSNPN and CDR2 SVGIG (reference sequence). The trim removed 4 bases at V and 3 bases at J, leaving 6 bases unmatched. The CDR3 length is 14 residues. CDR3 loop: CAWTWDRVYYGYTF. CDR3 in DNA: TGTGCCTGGACCTGGGACAGGGTATACTATGGCTACACCTTC.

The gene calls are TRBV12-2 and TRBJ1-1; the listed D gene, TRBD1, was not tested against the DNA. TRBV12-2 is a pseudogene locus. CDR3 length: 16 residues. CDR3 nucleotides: TGTGCAAGTCGCCCCGGGACCAGGGGGTGGAACACTGAAGCTTTCTTT. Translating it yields CASRPGTRGWNTEAFF.

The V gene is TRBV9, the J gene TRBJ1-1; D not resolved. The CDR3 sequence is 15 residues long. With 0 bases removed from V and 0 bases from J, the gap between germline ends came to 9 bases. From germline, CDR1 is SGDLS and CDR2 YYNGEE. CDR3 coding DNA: TGTGCCAGCAGCGTAGACCAGCGAATGAACACTGAAGCTTTCTTT. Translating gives CASSVDQRMNTEAFF.

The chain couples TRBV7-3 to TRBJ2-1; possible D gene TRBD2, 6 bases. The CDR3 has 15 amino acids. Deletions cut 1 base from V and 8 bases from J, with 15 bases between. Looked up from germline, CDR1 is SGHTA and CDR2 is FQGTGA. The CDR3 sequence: CASSLMAGSNHEQFF. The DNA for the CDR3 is TGTGCCAGCAGCTTAATGGCGGGGAGTAATCATGAGCAGTTCTTC.

The CDR3 region is CASSLRLQGNEQYF. The CDR3 coding sequence is TGTGCCAGCAGTTTAAGGCTCCAGGGGAACGAGCAGTACTTC. The V gene is TRBV27, the J gene TRBJ2-7, with D possibly being TRBD1 (6 bases). This CDR3 contains 14 residues. The V end lost 2 bases, the J end lost 5 bases, and 13 bases lay between the germline ends. Germline values: CDR1 MNHEY, CDR2 SMNVEV (reference sequence).

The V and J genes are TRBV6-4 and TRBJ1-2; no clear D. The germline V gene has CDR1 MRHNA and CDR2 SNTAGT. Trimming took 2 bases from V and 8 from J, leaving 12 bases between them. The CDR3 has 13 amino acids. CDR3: CASSDGLWEGYTF. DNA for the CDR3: TGTGCCAGCAGTGACGGATTATGGGAGGGCTACACCTTC.

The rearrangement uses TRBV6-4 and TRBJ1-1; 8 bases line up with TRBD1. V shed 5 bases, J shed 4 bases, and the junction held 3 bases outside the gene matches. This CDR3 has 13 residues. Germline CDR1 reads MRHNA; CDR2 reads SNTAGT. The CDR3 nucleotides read TGTGCCAGCAGTACCGACAGGGGCACTGAAGCTTTCTTT. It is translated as CASSTDRGTEAFF.

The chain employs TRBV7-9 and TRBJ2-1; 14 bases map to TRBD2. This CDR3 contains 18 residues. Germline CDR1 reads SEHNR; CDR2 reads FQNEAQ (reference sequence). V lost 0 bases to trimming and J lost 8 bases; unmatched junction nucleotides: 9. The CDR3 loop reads CASSLAVHGLAGGDEQFF. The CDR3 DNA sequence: TGTGCCAGCAGCTTAGCGGTACACGGACTAGCGGGGGGAGATGAGCAGTTCTTC.

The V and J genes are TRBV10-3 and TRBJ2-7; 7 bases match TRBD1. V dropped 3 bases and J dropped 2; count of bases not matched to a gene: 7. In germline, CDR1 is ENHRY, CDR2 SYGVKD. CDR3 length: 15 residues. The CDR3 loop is CAISERPTGAYEQYF. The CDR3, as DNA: TGTGCCATCAGTGAACGACCTACAGGGGCCTACGAGCAGTACTTC.

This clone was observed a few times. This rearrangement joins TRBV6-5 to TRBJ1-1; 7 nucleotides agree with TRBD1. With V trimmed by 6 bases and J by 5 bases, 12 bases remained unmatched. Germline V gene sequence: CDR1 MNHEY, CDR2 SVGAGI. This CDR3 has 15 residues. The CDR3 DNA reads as TGTGCCAGCAGGCTAGACTACAGGGGAGAAACTGAAGCTTTCTTT. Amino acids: CASRLDYRGETEAFF.

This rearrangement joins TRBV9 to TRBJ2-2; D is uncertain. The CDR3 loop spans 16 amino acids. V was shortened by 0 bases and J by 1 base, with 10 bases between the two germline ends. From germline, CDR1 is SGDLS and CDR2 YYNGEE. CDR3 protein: CASSVGGTLNTGELFF. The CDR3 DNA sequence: TGTGCCAGCAGCGTAGGCGGAACCCTGAACACCGGGGAGCTGTTTTTT.

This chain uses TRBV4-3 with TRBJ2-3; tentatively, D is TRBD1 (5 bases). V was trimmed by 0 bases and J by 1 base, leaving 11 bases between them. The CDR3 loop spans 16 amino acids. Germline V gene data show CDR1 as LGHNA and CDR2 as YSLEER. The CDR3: CASSQEVRAGTDTQYF. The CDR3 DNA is TGCGCCAGCAGCCAAGAGGTCAGGGCTGGCACAGATACGCAGTATTTT.

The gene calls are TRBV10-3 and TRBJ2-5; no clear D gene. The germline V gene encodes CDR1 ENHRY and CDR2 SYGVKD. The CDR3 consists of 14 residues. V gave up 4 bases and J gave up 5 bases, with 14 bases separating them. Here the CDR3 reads CAISGSSLRETQYF. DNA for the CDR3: TGTGCCATCAGTGGGTCCTCCCTCAGGGAGACCCAGTACTTC.

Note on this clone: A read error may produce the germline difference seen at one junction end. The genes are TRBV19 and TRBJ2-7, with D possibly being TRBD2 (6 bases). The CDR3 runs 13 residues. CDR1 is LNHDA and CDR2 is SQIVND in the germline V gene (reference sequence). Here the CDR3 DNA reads TGTGCCAGTAGTCGCCACGAAGAAGGGACTCAAGAATTC. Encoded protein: CASSRHEEGTQEF.

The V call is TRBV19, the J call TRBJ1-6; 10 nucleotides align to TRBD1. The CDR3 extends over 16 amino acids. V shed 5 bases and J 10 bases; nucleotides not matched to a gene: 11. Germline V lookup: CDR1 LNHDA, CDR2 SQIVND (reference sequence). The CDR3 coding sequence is TGTGCCAGTAGTCCGCTCACCGGGACAGGGGACTCACCCCTCCACTTT. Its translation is CASSPLTGTGDSPLHF.

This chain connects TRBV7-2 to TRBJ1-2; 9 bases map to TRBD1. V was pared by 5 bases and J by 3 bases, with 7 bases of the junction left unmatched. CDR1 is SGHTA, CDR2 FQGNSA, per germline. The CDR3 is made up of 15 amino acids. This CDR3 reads CASSATGGADYGYTF. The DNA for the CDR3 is TGTGCCAGCAGCGCCACAGGGGGCGCGGACTATGGCTACACCTTC.

The CDR3 sequence: CASRLQTGVTEAFF. As DNA, the CDR3 is TGTGCCAGCAGACTCCAGACAGGGGTCACTGAAGCTTTCTTT. The chain links TRBV6-5 to TRBJ1-1, with 8 bases lining up with TRBD1. The germline gives CDR1 MNHEY, CDR2 SVGAGI. The CDR3 covers 14 residues. V trimming: 6 bases; J trimming: 4 bases; junction bases outside the gene matches: 7.